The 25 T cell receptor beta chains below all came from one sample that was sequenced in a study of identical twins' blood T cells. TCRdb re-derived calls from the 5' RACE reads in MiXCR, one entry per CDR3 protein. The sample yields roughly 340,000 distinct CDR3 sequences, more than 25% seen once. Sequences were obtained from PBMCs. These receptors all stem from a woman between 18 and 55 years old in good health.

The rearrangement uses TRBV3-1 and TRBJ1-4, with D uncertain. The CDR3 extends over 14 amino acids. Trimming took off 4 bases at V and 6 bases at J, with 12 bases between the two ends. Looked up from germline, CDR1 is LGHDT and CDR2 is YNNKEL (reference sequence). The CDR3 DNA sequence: TGTGCCAGCAGCCCCTCATTCGGGGATGAAAAACTGTTTTTT. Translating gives CASSPSFGDEKLFF.

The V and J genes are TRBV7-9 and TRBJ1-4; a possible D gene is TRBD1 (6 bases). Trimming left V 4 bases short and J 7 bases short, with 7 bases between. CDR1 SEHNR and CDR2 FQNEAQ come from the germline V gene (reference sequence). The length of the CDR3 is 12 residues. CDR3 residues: CASSSDSEKLFF. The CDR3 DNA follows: TGTGCCAGCAGCTCGGACAGTGAAAAACTGTTTTTT.

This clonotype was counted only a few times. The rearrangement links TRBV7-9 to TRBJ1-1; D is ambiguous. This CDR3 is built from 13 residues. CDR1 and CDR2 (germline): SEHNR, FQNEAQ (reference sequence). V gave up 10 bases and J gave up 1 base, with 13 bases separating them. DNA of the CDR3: TGTGCCATCTATACGAGAGGGAACACTGAAGCTTTCTTT. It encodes CAIYTRGNTEAFF.

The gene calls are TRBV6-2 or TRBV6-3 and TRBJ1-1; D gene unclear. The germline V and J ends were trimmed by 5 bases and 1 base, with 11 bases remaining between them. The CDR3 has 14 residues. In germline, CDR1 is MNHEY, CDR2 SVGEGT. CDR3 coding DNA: TGTGCCAGCAGTCTCGGACTGACGAACACTGAAGCTTTCTTT. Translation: CASSLGLTNTEAFF.

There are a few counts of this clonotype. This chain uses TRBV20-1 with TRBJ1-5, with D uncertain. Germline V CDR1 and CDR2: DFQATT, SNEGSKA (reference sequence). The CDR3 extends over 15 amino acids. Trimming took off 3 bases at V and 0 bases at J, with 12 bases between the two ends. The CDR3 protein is CSASQADYSNQPQHF. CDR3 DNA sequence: TGCAGTGCTAGTCAGGCCGATTATAGCAATCAGCCCCAGCATTTT.

CDR3 DNA sequence: TGTGCCAGCTCACCAGGGATTGATGAGACCCAGTACTTC. Amino acids: CASSPGIDETQYF. This chain connects TRBV18 to TRBJ2-5; no reliable D call. Trimming left V 2 bases short and J 5 bases short, with 9 bases between. The CDR3 extends over 13 amino acids. Germline assignment: CDR1 KGHSH and CDR2 LQKENI.

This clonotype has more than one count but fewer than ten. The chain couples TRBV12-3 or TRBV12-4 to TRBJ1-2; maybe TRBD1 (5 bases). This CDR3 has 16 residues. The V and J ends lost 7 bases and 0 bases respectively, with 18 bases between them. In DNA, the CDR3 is TGTGCCAGCACAGAAAGTTGGACACCAACTAACTATGGCTACACCTTC. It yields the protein CASTESWTPTNYGYTF.

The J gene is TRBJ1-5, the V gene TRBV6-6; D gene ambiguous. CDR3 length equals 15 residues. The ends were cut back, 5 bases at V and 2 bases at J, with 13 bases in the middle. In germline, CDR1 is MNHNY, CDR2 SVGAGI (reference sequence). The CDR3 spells CASSPSLGRNQPQHF. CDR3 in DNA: TGTGCCAGCAGTCCAAGTTTAGGGCGCAATCAGCCCCAGCATTTT.

CDR3 amino acids: CSLLVTDTQYF. The CDR3 nucleotides read TGCAGCCTACTAGTCACAGATACGCAGTATTTT. The V and J genes are TRBV20-1 and TRBJ2-3; perhaps TRBD2 as D (5 bases). The germline gives CDR1 DFQATT, CDR2 SNEGSKA (reference sequence). The CDR3 is 11 amino acids.

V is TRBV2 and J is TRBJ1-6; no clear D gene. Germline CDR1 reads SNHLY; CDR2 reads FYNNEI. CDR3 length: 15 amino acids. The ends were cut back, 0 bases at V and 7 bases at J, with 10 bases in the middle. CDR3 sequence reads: CASSEALYPNSPLHF. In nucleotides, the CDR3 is TGTGCCAGCAGTGAAGCTCTGTACCCCAATTCACCCCTCCACTTT.

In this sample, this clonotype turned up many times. The CDR3 loop is CASGLGRPDTEAFF. The CDR3 bases are TGTGCTAGTGGTTTGGGCCGACCAGACACTGAAGCTTTCTTT. The chain links TRBV12-5 to TRBJ1-1; D uncertain. V was clipped by 1 base and J by 3 bases, with 9 bases between them. There are 14 residues in the CDR3. Germline V gives CDR1 LGHNT, CDR2 FRNRAP.

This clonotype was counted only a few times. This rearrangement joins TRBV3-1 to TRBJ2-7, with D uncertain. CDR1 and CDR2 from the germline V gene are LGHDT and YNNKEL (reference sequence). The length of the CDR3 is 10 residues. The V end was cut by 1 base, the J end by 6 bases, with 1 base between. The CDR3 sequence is CASSQGEQYF. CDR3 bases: TGTGCCAGCAGCCAAGGCGAGCAGTACTTC.

For the CDR3, the DNA is TGTGCCAGCATAACGCGCACCGGGGAGCTGTTTTTT. Protein product: CASITRTGELFF. V and J are TRBV7-8 and TRBJ2-2, with D unresolved. The CDR3 loop spans 12 amino acids. Germline lookup yields CDR1 SGHVS and CDR2 FQNEAQ. The V and J ends lost 7 bases and 4 bases respectively, with 7 bases between them.

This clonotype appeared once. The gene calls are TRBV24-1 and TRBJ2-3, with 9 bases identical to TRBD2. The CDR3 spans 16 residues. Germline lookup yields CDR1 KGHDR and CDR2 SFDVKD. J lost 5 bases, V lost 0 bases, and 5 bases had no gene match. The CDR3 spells CATSDLRSGSGDTQYF. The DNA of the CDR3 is TGTGCCACCAGTGATTTGCGTAGCGGGAGCGGAGATACGCAGTATTTT.

Here the CDR3 reads CASRRTGATGELFF. CDR3 nucleotide sequence: TGTGCCAGCAGACGGACAGGGGCCACCGGGGAGCTGTTTTTT. The chain recombines TRBV3-1 with TRBJ2-2, with 9 positions matching TRBD1. The CDR3 runs 14 residues. CDR1 is LGHDT and CDR2 is YNNKEL in the germline V gene (reference sequence). Trimming cost V 6 bases and J 4 bases; bases outside gene matches: 3.

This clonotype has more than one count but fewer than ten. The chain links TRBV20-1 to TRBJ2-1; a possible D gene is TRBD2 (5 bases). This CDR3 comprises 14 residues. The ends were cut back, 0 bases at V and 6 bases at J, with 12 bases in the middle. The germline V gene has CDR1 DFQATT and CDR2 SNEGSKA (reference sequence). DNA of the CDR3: TGCAGTGCTAGAGATTCATCGGGAATCAATGAGCAGTTCTTC. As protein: CSARDSSGINEQFF.

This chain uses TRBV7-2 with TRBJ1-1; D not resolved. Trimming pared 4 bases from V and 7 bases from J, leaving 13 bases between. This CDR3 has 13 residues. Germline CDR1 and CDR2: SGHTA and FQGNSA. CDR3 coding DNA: TGTGCCAGCAGCTATCCGGGAAGGAGTGAAGCTTTCTTT. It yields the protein CASSYPGRSEAFF.

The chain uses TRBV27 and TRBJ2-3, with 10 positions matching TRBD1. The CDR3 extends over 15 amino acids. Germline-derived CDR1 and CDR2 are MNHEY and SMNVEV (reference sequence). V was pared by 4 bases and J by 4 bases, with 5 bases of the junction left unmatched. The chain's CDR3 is CASSSSGTGADTQYF. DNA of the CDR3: TGTGCCAGCAGTTCGAGCGGGACAGGGGCAGATACGCAGTATTTT.

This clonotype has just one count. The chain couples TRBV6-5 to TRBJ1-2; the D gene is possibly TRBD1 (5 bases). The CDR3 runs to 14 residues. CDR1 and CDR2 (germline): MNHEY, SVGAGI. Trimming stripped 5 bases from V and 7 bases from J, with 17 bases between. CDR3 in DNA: TGTGCCAGCAGTCCTACGGGGGGTTCCCGTGGCTACACCTTC. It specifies CASSPTGGSRGYTF.

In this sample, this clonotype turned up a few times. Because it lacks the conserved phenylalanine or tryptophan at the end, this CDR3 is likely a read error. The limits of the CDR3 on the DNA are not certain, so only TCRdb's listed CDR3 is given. This chain's CDR3 is CSATGGGWDIL. The chain combines TRBV20-1 with TRBJ2-7; the DNA was not used to check the table's D call, TRBD1. 11 amino acids form the CDR3, both terminal residues included. The germline V gene encodes CDR1 DFQATT and CDR2 SNEGSKA (reference sequence).

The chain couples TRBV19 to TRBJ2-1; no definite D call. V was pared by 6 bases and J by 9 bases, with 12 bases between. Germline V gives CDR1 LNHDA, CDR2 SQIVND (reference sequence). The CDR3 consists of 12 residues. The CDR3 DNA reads TGTGCCAGTAGATCCGCGGTTTTTGAGCAGTTCTTC. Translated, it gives CASRSAVFEQFF.

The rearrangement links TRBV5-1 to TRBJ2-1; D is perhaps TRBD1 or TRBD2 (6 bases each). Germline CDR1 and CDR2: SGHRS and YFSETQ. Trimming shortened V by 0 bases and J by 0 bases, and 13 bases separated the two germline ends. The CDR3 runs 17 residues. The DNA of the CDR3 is TGCGCCAGCAGCTTGGGGCGAGGGGGGTACTCCTACAATGAGCAGTTCTTC. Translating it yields CASSLGRGGYSYNEQFF.

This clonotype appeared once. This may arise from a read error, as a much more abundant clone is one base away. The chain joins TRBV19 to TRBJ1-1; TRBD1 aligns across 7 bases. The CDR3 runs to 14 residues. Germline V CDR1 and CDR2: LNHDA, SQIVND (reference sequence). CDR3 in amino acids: CASSRDRAGTEASF. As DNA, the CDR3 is TGTGCCAGTAGTCGAGACAGGGCGGGCACTGAAGCTTCCTTT.

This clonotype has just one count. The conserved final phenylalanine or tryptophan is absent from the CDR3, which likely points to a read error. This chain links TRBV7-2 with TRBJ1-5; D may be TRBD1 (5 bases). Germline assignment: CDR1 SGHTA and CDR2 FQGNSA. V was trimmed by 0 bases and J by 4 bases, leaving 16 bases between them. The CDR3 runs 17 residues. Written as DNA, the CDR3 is TGTGCCAGCAGCTTAGCGAATTGGGGGGTTCTAAATCAGCCCCAGCATGTT. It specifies CASSLANWGVLNQPQHV.

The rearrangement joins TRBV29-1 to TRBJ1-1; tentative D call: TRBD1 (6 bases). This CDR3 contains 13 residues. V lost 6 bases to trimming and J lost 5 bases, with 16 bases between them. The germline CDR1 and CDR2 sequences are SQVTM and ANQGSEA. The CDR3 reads CSVNRVGVTEAFF. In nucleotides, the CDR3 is TGCAGCGTCAACAGGGTGGGGGTGACTGAAGCTTTCTTT.